Shown below are 8 T cell receptor beta chains from a single sample sequenced in a study of shared clonotypes between healthy human individuals. Terminally differentiated effector memory CD45RA+ cells were excluded by CCR7 positive selection of CD45RO-negative cells. Using immunoSEQ multiplex PCR, the repertoire was profiled, and TCRdb retains in-frame clones only, with some absent. The sample gives 760,000 or so clones, 95% to 97% of which show up once; less than 0.3% is in the top ten. The sequencing input was naive CD8+ T cells sorted from blood. The receptors come from a man aged 25 to 40 in good health.

The genes are TRBV7-9 and TRBJ2-7; a weak D match, TRBD2 (6 bases). V was clipped by 5 bases and J by 4 bases, with 12 bases between them. This CDR3 region has 13 residues. Per germline, CDR1 SEHNR and CDR2 FQNEAQ (reference sequence). CDR3 DNA sequence: TGTGCCAGCAGCCTGCTTAGCGGATACGAGCAGTACTTC. It codes for CASSLLSGYEQYF.

The chain is built from TRBV7-6 and TRBJ1-2; 8 bases map to TRBD1. In germline, CDR1 is SGHVS, CDR2 FNYEAQ. V shed 5 bases and J 7 bases; nucleotides not matched to a gene: 15. The CDR3 has 16 amino acids. The CDR3 bases are TGTGCCAGCAGCCCTGGGGGGACAGGACCCACTGGTGGCTACACCTTC. It is translated as CASSPGGTGPTGGYTF.

V and J are TRBV11-2 and TRBJ2-5; 11 bases agree with TRBD1. Germline V gene data show CDR1 as SGHAT and CDR2 as FQNNGV. The CDR3 contains 16 residues. The ends lost 5 bases at V and 5 bases at J; junction bases unmatched: 10. For the CDR3, the DNA is TGTGCCAGCAGCCGTATCCGGGACAGGGGGATTGAGACCCAGTACTTC. Translated: CASSRIRDRGIETQYF.

V usage is TRBV6-1 and J usage is TRBJ1-5, with 7 bases aligning to TRBD1. In germline, CDR1 is MNHNS, CDR2 SASEGT. Trimming at V came to 4 bases and at J to 5 bases, leaving 8 bases not matched to a gene. CDR3 length: 15 residues. CDR3 sequence reads: CASSAGQEPYQPQHF. The CDR3 DNA reads as TGTGCCAGCAGTGCAGGACAGGAACCCTATCAGCCCCAGCATTTT.

The chain has TRBV27 and TRBJ2-3; D possibly uses TRBD1 or TRBD2 (5 bases each). The germline V and J ends were trimmed by 5 bases and 1 base, with 16 bases remaining between them. The CDR3 extends over 16 amino acids. Germline lookup yields CDR1 MNHEY and CDR2 SMNVEV (reference sequence). CDR3 amino acids: CASSNARDRRTDTQYF. The CDR3 nucleotides are TGTGCCAGCAGTAATGCCCGGGACCGCCGCACAGATACGCAGTATTTT.

The chain couples TRBV9 to TRBJ2-2; 9 bases agree with TRBD2. From germline, CDR1 is SGDLS and CDR2 YYNGEE. V trimming: 1 base; J trimming: 4 bases; junction bases outside the gene matches: 5. The CDR3 is 16 residues long. In DNA form, the CDR3 reads TGTGCCAGCAGCGTACGTGCTAGCGGGGTCACCGGGGAGCTGTTTTTT. It is translated as CASSVRASGVTGELFF.

This clone was counted once. The V call is TRBV11-2, the J call TRBJ2-7, with a possible D match to TRBD2 (5 bases). Germline V gene data show CDR1 as SGHAT and CDR2 as FQNNGV. This CDR3 comprises 15 residues. V gave up 0 bases and J gave up 3 bases, with 12 bases separating them. The CDR3 nucleotides are TGTGCCAGCAGCTTAGAGTCGGGGAACCTCTACGAGCAGTACTTC. Translated, it gives CASSLESGNLYEQYF.

Comment on this clone: Distinct nucleotide sequences in the sample also encode this CDR3. The chain recombines TRBV27 with TRBJ2-7, with D perhaps matching TRBD1 or TRBD2 (5 bases each). Trimming pared 6 bases from V and 2 bases from J, leaving 14 bases between. In germline, CDR1 is MNHEY, CDR2 SMNVEV (reference sequence). This CDR3 has 14 amino acids. The chain's CDR3 is CASSLSRGPYEQYF. The CDR3 DNA reads TGTGCCAGCAGCCTTTCCCGGGGACCCTACGAGCAGTACTTC.